The 30 T cell receptor beta chains in this list originate from one sample, sequenced in a study of beta chain features in type 1 diabetes. The authors reverse transcribed all of the isolated RNA, so sequencing captured expressed TCRB transcripts. The data were produced by immunoSEQ multiplex PCR, yet TCRdb's version contains in-frame clones alone and is incomplete. Of 350,000 to 400,000 clones listed, roughly 16% are singletons. Sequencing was performed on naive CD4+ T cells from blood. These receptors were taken from a woman in her late teens or twenties in good health.

J is TRBJ2-2 and V is TRBV13; 8 nucleotides match TRBD1. The CDR3 is made up of 17 amino acids. Germline V gene lookup returns CDR1 PRHDT and CDR2 FYEKMQ (reference sequence). Unmatched junction bases numbered 8, after V lost 4 bases and J lost 1 base. DNA for the CDR3: TGTGCCAGCAGCTCCCTCCGGGACAGGAAGAACACCGGGGAGCTGTTTTTT. This sequence encodes CASSSLRDRKNTGELFF.

The rearrangement links TRBV5-1 to TRBJ1-2; 7 nucleotides agree with TRBD1. Germline lookup yields CDR1 SGHRS and CDR2 YFSETQ. V shed 2 bases and J 9 bases; nucleotides not matched to a gene: 10. The CDR3 is made up of 14 amino acids. CDR3 loop: CASSLGGGTDRYTF. The CDR3 nucleotides are TGCGCCAGCAGCTTAGGAGGAGGGACAGACCGCTACACCTTC.

This clone was recorded a few times. The chain carries TRBV10-2 and TRBJ2-2, with a tentative D call TRBD2 (5 bases). V lost 6 bases, J lost 4 bases, and 9 bases lay in between. Germline V CDR1 and CDR2: WSHSY, SAAADI. The CDR3 is 13 residues long. The CDR3 reads CASSPGGTGELFF. The CDR3 coding sequence is TGCGCCAGCAGCCCAGGAGGCACCGGGGAGCTGTTTTTT.

The chain has TRBV18 and TRBJ2-3; 8 bases line up with TRBD2. CDR3 size: 14 residues. Trimming removed 5 bases from V and 3 bases from J; junction bases left unmatched: 4. Germline V CDR1 and CDR2: KGHSH, LQKENI. The CDR3 DNA reads as TGTGCCAGCTCATCGGGAGGGGAAACAGATACGCAGTATTTT. It translates to CASSSGGETDTQYF.

This clone appeared a few times. The genes are TRBV7-9 and TRBJ2-1; TRBD2 matches 9 bases. CDR3 length: 16 amino acids. Germline V gene sequence: CDR1 SEHNR, CDR2 FQNEAQ (reference sequence). With 5 bases clipped from V and 3 bases from J, the junction kept 8 bases outside the gene matches. CDR3 sequence: CASSPRLAEIYNEQFF. The CDR3 nucleotides are TGTGCCAGCAGCCCTAGACTAGCGGAAATCTACAATGAGCAGTTCTTC.

This clone came up a few times. The gene calls are TRBV5-1 and TRBJ1-1, with no clear D. CDR1 is SGHRS and CDR2 is YFSETQ in the germline V gene. With 0 bases removed from V and 4 bases from J, the gap between germline ends came to 13 bases. The CDR3 contains 15 residues. DNA of the CDR3: TGCGCCAGCAGCTTGGACGAGCGGGCGGGCACTGAAGCTTTCTTT. Translated: CASSLDERAGTEAFF.

This clone was seen more than once but under ten times. The CDR3 sequence: CSVAGTSGKETQYF. Written as DNA, the CDR3 is TGCAGCGTAGCCGGGACTAGCGGAAAAGAGACCCAGTACTTC. The chain employs TRBV29-1 and TRBJ2-5; 11 bases fit TRBD2. J lost 3 bases, V lost 6 bases, and 6 bases had no gene match. Germline CDR1 is SQVTM and CDR2 is ANQGSEA. CDR3 length equals 14 residues.

A few counts support this clone. The rearrangement uses TRBV5-1 and TRBJ2-5, with a weak D call TRBD2 (6 bases). The CDR3 totals 17 residues. Looked up from germline, CDR1 is SGHRS and CDR2 is YFSETQ. Trimming pared 0 bases from V and 1 base from J, leaving 16 bases between. In DNA, the CDR3 is TGCGCCAGCAGCTTGGACGGGGGTGGTTACAGCCAAGAGACCCAGTACTTC. Its translation: CASSLDGGGYSQETQYF.

This rearrangement joins TRBV5-4 to TRBJ2-1; TRBD2 matches at 7 bases. In germline, CDR1 is SGHNT, CDR2 YYREEE (reference sequence). This CDR3 is 16 amino acids long. After removal of 0 bases from V and 10 bases from J, the junction contained 13 bases not matched to a gene. The CDR3 DNA sequence: TGTGCCAGCAGCTTGGCTGCGAGGACTAGGTCAGGCGAGCAGTTCTTC. Its protein product is CASSLAARTRSGEQFF.

This chain uses TRBV29-1 with TRBJ2-7, with a possible D match to TRBD2 (7 bases). The V gene's germline CDR1 is SQVTM and CDR2 ANQGSEA. With 1 base removed from V and 6 bases from J, the gap between germline ends came to 16 bases. This CDR3 has 14 amino acids. This CDR3 reads CSVEGGGPRSEQYF. CDR3 in DNA: TGCAGCGTTGAAGGGGGGGGGCCTCGGAGCGAGCAGTACTTC.

This clone was counted a few times. J is TRBJ1-4 and V is TRBV18; D not certain. There are 12 residues in the CDR3. Germline CDR1 KGHSH, CDR2 LQKENI. Trimming removed 6 bases from V and 8 bases from J, with 10 bases in between. CDR3 region: CASSPQREKLFF. CDR3 nucleotides: TGTGCCAGCTCGCCCCAGAGGGAAAAACTGTTTTTT. Full variable domain (outside the CDR3, taken from reference TRBV18 and TRBJ1-4): NAGVMQNPRHLVRRRGQEARLRCSPMKGHSHVYWYRQLPEEGLKFMVYLQKENIIDESGMPKERFSAEFPKEGPSILRIQQVVRGDSAAYFCASSPQREKLFFGSGTQLSVL.

V and J are TRBV7-8 and TRBJ2-5, with 9 bases aligning to TRBD1. The CDR3 has 13 residues. Trimming cost V 11 bases and J 1 base; bases outside gene matches: 5. Germline V CDR1 and CDR2: SGHVS, FQNEAQ. CDR3 sequence: CAGQGQGQETQYF. Written as DNA, the CDR3 is TGTGCCGGGCAGGGACAGGGCCAAGAGACCCAGTACTTC.

This clone was detected only once. CDR3 nucleotide sequence: TGTGCCAGCAGCTTAATCCAGGGGGCTGGTAATCAGCCCCAGCATTTT. Translated, it gives CASSLIQGAGNQPQHF. The chain couples TRBV7-9 to TRBJ1-5; 8 positions match TRBD1. Germline trimming cut 2 bases from V and 4 bases from J; bases unmatched to any gene: 7. CDR3 size: 16 residues. Germline CDR1 is SEHNR and CDR2 is FQNEAQ (reference sequence).

This clone was counted only a few times. This sequence joins TRBV6-6 and TRBJ2-2, with 7 bases aligning to TRBD1. Germline CDR1 and CDR2: MNHNY and SVGAGI (reference sequence). The CDR3 has 16 residues. Trimming took 6 bases from V and 3 from J; bases not matched to a gene: 10. The CDR3 protein is CASSLPDRAHTGELFF. CDR3 coding DNA: TGTGCCAGCAGCCTACCAGACAGGGCCCACACCGGGGAGCTGTTTTTT.

This clone was counted a few times. The V call is TRBV4-3, the J call TRBJ1-1, with D possibly matching TRBD1 (6 bases). Trimming took 3 bases from V and 3 from J, leaving 20 bases between them. CDR1 and CDR2 (germline): LGHNA, YSLEER. The CDR3 has 17 residues. CDR3 loop: CASSQAGGLGEYTEAFF. CDR3 sequence (DNA): TGCGCCAGCAGCCAGGCCGGGGGGCTGGGGGAGTACACTGAAGCTTTCTTT.

This clone was seen more than once but under ten times. This sequence joins TRBV19 and TRBJ1-1; D possibly corresponds to TRBD1 (5 bases). CDR1 is LNHDA, CDR2 SQIVND, per germline (reference sequence). The V and J ends lost 2 bases and 1 base respectively, with 17 bases between them. The CDR3 has 17 amino acids. The CDR3 region has the DNA TGTGCCAGTAGTATACACAACCGGGGGGTCTCGAACACTGAAGCTTTCTTT. Translating it yields CASSIHNRGVSNTEAFF.

In its sample, this clone was seen a few times. A read error may produce the germline difference seen at one junction end. The rearrangement links TRBV7-2 to TRBJ1-2, with D possibly TRBD1 on 6 matching bases. This CDR3 spans 14 amino acids. Germline V gene sequence: CDR1 SGHTA, CDR2 FQGNSA. This chain's CDR3 is CASSTYLDSSSPHF. CDR3 nucleotide sequence: TGTGCCAGCAGCACTTACTTGGACAGCTCATCCCCCCACTTC.

The chain combines TRBV4-1 with TRBJ1-4, with TRBD1 as a possible D gene (5 bases). The V gene's germline CDR1 is MGHRA and CDR2 YSYEKL. The CDR3 consists of 16 residues. V was trimmed by 4 bases and J by 5 bases, leaving 17 bases between them. For the CDR3, the DNA is TGCGCCAGCAGCCGGCCGTTTAGGGAGGGGAATGAAAAACTGTTTTTT. It encodes CASSRPFREGNEKLFF.

This chain links TRBV5-1 with TRBJ2-7, with a weak D call TRBD1 (5 bases). Germline V gene lookup returns CDR1 SGHRS and CDR2 YFSETQ. Trimming left V 0 bases short and J 3 bases short, with 13 bases between. This CDR3 comprises 15 residues. As DNA, the CDR3 is TGCGCCAGCAGCTTGGATTGGGGCGCCCGCTACGAGCAGTACTTC. Translating it yields CASSLDWGARYEQYF.

The chain has TRBV7-3 and TRBJ1-2; maybe TRBD1 (5 bases). The V gene's germline CDR1 is SGHTA and CDR2 FQGTGA. V lost 0 bases and J lost 8, with 13 bases in between. This CDR3 spans 14 amino acids. The CDR3 sequence is CASSLTPRGEGYTF. The DNA of the CDR3 is TGTGCCAGCAGCTTAACTCCCCGGGGGGAGGGCTACACCTTC.

Only a few counts were recorded for this clone. The CDR3 loop is CSVVGLAGGRGVGELFF. DNA of the CDR3: TGCAGCGTTGTAGGACTAGCGGGAGGACGTGGGGTCGGGGAGCTGTTTTTT. The J gene is TRBJ2-2, the V gene TRBV29-1, with 14 bases identical to TRBD2. With 4 bases clipped from V and 7 bases from J, the junction kept 11 bases outside the gene matches. This CDR3 contains 17 residues. Germline CDR1 is SQVTM and CDR2 is ANQGSEA.

As to this clone: The same CDR3 can be traced to other DNA sequences in this sample. The V call is TRBV30, the J call TRBJ1-5, with a weak D call TRBD1 (6 bases). This CDR3 is 13 amino acids long. Germline V lookup: CDR1 GTSNPN, CDR2 SVGIG (reference sequence). Trimming left V 2 bases short and J 2 bases short, with 7 bases between. As DNA, the CDR3 is TGTGCCTGGAGTTCAGGGGGCAATCAGCCCCAGCATTTT. Protein sequence: CAWSSGGNQPQHF.

The chain employs TRBV5-1 and TRBJ2-1; D perhaps matches TRBD2 (5 bases). The CDR3 consists of 13 residues. Germline V gene sequence: CDR1 SGHRS, CDR2 YFSETQ. V was shortened by 4 bases and J by 3 bases, with 8 bases between the two germline ends. CDR3 sequence reads: CASSPGLYNEQFF. The CDR3, as DNA: TGCGCCAGCAGCCCAGGACTCTACAATGAGCAGTTCTTC.

The CDR3 nucleotides read TGTGCCAGCAGCAAAGCTACTAGCGGGAGTAATGAGCAGTTCTTC. Protein sequence: CASSKATSGSNEQFF. The rearrangement links TRBV7-8 to TRBJ2-1; 11 nucleotides align to TRBD2. CDR1 and CDR2 (germline): SGHVS, FQNEAQ. The CDR3 loop spans 15 amino acids. Trimming removed 5 bases from V and 7 bases from J; junction bases left unmatched: 7.

CDR3 coding DNA: TGTGCCTGGACTGGAGGTATTGAGCAGTTCTTC. Its translation is CAWTGGIEQFF. V gene TRBV30 combines with J gene TRBJ2-1, with a weak D call TRBD2 (5 bases). This CDR3 comprises 11 residues. V was pared by 4 bases and J by 9 bases, with 10 bases between. CDR1 and CDR2 (germline): GTSNPN, SVGIG (reference sequence).

In this sample, this clone turned up a few times. The chain is built from TRBV5-1 and TRBJ2-2, with TRBD1 as a possible D gene (6 bases). CDR1 SGHRS and CDR2 YFSETQ come from the germline V gene. The CDR3 contains 17 residues. Trimming left V 0 bases short and J 0 bases short, with 12 bases between. CDR3 DNA: TGCGCCAGCAGCTTGGCCAGAGGGGGTGCGAACACCGGGGAGCTGTTTTTT. It translates to CASSLARGGANTGELFF.

Only a few counts were recorded for this clone. The chain couples TRBV5-1 to TRBJ2-2, with 8 bases that match TRBD2. V lost 4 bases, J lost 0 bases, and 5 bases stayed unmatched. The CDR3 is made up of 16 amino acids. CDR1 and CDR2 (germline): SGHRS, YFSETQ. The DNA for the CDR3 is TGCGCCAGCAGCCGCACTAGCGGATCGAACACCGGGGAGCTGTTTTTT. Protein sequence: CASSRTSGSNTGELFF.

In its sample, this clone was seen a few times. The chain recombines TRBV7-9 with TRBJ2-5; D perhaps matches TRBD2 (5 bases). Looked up from germline, CDR1 is SEHNR and CDR2 is FQNEAQ (reference sequence). V was shortened by 3 bases and J by 1 base, with 9 bases between the two germline ends. This CDR3 is 14 amino acids long. This CDR3 reads CASSFTGTQETQYF. In DNA form, the CDR3 reads TGTGCCAGCAGCTTTACGGGAACCCAAGAGACCCAGTACTTC.

This chain joins TRBV29-1 and TRBJ1-1; tentatively, D is TRBD1 (5 bases). V was shortened by 2 bases and J by 0 bases, with 10 bases between the two germline ends. The CDR3 extends over 14 amino acids. Germline loops: CDR1 SQVTM, CDR2 ANQGSEA. CDR3 sequence (DNA): TGCAGCGTTGAAAGGGGCCCGATGAACACTGAAGCTTTCTTT. It encodes CSVERGPMNTEAFF.

CDR3 in amino acids: CASSLLSRLAETYEQYF. CDR3 nucleotide sequence: TGTGCCAGCAGCCTCCTCTCCCGGCTAGCGGAGACTTACGAGCAGTACTTC. The chain links TRBV11-2 to TRBJ2-7; 7 nucleotides line up with TRBD2. The CDR3 runs to 17 residues. Germline V gene data show CDR1 as SGHAT and CDR2 as FQNNGV. Unmatched junction bases numbered 17, after V lost 5 bases and J lost 4 bases.